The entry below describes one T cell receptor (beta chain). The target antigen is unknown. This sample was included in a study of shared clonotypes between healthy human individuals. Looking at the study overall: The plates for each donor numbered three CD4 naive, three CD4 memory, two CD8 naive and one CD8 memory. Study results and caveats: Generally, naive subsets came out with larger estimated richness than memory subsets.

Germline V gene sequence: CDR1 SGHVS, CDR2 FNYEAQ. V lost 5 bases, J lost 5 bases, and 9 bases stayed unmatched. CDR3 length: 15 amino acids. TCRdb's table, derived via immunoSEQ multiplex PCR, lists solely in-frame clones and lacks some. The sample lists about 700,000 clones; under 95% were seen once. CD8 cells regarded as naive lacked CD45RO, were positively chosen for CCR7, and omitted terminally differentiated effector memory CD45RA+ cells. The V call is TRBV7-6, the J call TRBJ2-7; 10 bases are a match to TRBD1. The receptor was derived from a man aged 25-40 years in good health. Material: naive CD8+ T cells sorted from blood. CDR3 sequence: CASSGRDRGLDEQYF. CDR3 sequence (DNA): TGTGCCAGCAGCGGCCGGGACAGGGGCCTCGACGAGCAGTACTTC.